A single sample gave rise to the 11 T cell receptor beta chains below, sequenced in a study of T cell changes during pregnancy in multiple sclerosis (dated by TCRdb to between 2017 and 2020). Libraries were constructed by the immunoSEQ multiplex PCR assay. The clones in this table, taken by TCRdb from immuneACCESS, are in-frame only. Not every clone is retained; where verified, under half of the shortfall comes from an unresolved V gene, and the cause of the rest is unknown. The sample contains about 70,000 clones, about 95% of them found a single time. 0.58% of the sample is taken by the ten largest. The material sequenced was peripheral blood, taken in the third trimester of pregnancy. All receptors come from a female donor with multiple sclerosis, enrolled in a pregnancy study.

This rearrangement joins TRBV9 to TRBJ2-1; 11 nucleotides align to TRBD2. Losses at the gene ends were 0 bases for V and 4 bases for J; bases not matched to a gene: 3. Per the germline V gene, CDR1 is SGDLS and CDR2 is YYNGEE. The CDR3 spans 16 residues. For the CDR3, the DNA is TGTGCCAGCAGCGTAGGGCTAGCGGGGGGATACAATGAGCAGTTCTTC. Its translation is CASSVGLAGGYNEQFF.

CDR3 coding DNA: TGCGCCAGCAGCCAAGGAACAGGGACCTACGAGCAGTACTTC. It encodes CASSQGTGTYEQYF. The chain joins TRBV4-3 to TRBJ2-7; maybe TRBD1 (6 bases). The germline CDR1 and CDR2 sequences are LGHNA and YSLEER. CDR3 size: 14 residues. The germline V and J ends were trimmed by 1 base and 2 bases, with 9 bases remaining between them.

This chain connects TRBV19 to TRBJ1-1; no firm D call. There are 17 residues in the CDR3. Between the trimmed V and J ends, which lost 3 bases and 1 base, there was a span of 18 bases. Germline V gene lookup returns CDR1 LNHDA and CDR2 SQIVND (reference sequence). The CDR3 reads CASSIGRSRNWNTEAFF. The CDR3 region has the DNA TGTGCCAGTAGTATTGGGAGGTCGAGAAATTGGAACACTGAAGCTTTCTTT.

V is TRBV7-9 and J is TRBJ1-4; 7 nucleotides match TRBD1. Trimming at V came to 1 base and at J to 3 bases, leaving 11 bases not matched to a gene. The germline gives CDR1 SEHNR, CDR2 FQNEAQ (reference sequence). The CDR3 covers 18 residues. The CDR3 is CASSLGSDRKVPNEKLFF. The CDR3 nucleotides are TGTGCCAGCAGCTTAGGGTCGGACAGGAAGGTTCCTAATGAAAAACTGTTTTTT.

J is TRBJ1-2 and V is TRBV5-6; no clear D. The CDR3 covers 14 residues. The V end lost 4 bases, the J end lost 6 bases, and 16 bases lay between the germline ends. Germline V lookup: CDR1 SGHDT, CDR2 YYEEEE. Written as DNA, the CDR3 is TGTGCCAGCAGCCCGTCAACAACAGTTGATGGCTACACCTTC. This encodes CASSPSTTVDGYTF.

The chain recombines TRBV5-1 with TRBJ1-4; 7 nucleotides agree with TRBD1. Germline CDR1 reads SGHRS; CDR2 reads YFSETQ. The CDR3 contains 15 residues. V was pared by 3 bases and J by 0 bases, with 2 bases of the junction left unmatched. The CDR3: CASSSGQATNEKLFF. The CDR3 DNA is TGCGCCAGCAGCTCCGGACAGGCAACTAATGAAAAACTGTTTTTT. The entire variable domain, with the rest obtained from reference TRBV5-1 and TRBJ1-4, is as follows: KAGVTQTPRYLIKTRGQQVTLSCSPISGHRSVSWYQQTPGQGLQFLFEYFSETQRNKGNFPGRFSGRQFSNSRSEMNVSTLELGDSALYLCASSSGQATNEKLFFGSGTQLSVL.

The CDR3 sequence is CASSMTGDRQETQYF. CDR3 in DNA: TGTGCCAGCAGTATGACAGGGGACCGCCAAGAGACCCAGTACTTC. V is TRBV28 and J is TRBJ2-5; 8 positions agree with TRBD1. CDR1 MDHEN and CDR2 SYDVKM come from the germline V gene. The ends lost 5 bases at V and 1 base at J; junction bases unmatched: 6. This CDR3 contains 15 residues.

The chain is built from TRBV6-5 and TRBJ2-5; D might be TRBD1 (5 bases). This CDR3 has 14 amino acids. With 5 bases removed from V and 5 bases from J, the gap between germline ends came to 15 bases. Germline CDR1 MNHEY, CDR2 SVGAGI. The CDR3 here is CASSPGQRFETQYF. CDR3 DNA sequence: TGTGCCAGCAGTCCCGGACAAAGGTTTGAGACCCAGTACTTC.

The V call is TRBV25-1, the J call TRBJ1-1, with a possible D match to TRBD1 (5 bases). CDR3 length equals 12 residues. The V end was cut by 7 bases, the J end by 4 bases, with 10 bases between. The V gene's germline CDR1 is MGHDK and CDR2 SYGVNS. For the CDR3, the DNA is TGTGCCAGCAATAGGGGTGGCACTGAAGCTTTCTTT. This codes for CASNRGGTEAFF.

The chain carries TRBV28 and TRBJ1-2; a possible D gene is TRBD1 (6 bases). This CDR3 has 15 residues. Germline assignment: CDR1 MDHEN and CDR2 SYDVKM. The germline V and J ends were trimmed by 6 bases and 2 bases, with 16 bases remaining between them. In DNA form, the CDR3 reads TGTGCCAGCAGCCTCTTTGGTACAGGGAACTATGGCTACACCTTC. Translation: CASSLFGTGNYGYTF.

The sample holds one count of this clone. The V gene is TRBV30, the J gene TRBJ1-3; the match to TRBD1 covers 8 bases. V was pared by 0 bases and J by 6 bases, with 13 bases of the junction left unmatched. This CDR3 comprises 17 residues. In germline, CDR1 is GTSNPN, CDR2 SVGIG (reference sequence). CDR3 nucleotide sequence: TGTGCCTGGAGTGTGGCGGGGACAGGCAGGATTGTAAACACCATATATTTT. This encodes CAWSVAGTGRIVNTIYF.